This T cell receptor beta chain appears in the sequencing data of a study of shared clonotypes between healthy human individuals. Study overall: Each donor's CD4 naive and CD4 memory cells filled three plates apiece, CD8 naive two, and CD8 memory one. General study findings and limits: Richness estimates generally favored naive over memory subsets. In having few donors, the study represented limited genetic and exposure-history diversity.

This table comes from immunoSEQ multiplex PCR, and its TCRdb copy is limited to in-frame clones, with some not included. The sample contains more than 2 million clones, over 85% of which appear only once. As regards this clone: As yet, its antigen is unknown.

The V gene's germline CDR1 is SNHLY and CDR2 FYNNEI. The CDR3 runs to 15 residues. Trimming took off 2 bases at V and 12 bases at J, with 21 bases between the two ends. CD45RO-negative, CCR7-positively selected cells formed the naive CD8 fraction, excluding terminally differentiated effector memory CD45RA+ cells. This rearrangement joins TRBV2 to TRBJ2-3; no clear D. The sequencing input was naive CD8+ T cells from PBMCs. The TCR sequence derives from a man between 18 and 29 years old in good health. Some clones in this sample may be carry-over from other donors' samples. CDR3 residues: CASSESSLAPWGQYF. The CDR3 DNA is TGTGCCAGCAGTGAATCCAGCCTGGCTCCTTGGGGTCAGTATTTT.